Below, 4 T cell receptor beta chains from the same sample are listed, as sequenced in a study of HIV-infected children after antiretroviral therapy interruption. A 3' RACE protocol on RNA, with unique molecular identifiers, produced the TCR library. A single record per CDR3 protein comes from TCRdb applying MiXCR to the 3' RACE reads. The table lists roughly 46,000 distinct CDR3 sequences, approximately 4% of them singletons, with approximately 0.7% in the top ten. The treatment is: PENTA 11 planned treatment interruption arm or continuous ART arm. The sample here was CD45RA+ CD4+ T cells from PBMCs, pooled from several time points, taken from a donor given antiretroviral therapy, either interrupted or continuous. Stated subset: naive CD4+ CD45RA+ CD45RO- T cells. These receptors came from a pool of human donors with HIV.

This clonotype was found many times. This rearrangement joins TRBV27 to TRBJ1-6, with D maybe TRBD1 (6 bases). Germline V gives CDR1 MNHEY, CDR2 SMNVEV (reference sequence). The CDR3 consists of 16 residues. The germline V and J ends were trimmed by 0 bases and 7 bases, with 13 bases remaining between them. The CDR3 bases are TGTGCCAGCAGTTTATCGGGCAGGGGATGGAATTCACCCCTCCACTTT. Encoded protein: CASSLSGRGWNSPLHF.

Ten or more counts support this clonotype. The rearrangement uses TRBV6-1 and TRBJ1-5; possible D gene TRBD1, 6 bases. This CDR3 is built from 16 residues. Trimming stripped 2 bases from V and 7 bases from J, with 18 bases between. CDR1 is MNHNS, CDR2 SASEGT, per germline. In DNA, the CDR3 is TGTGCCAGCAGTGAAATTCTTACAGGGAACTACCAGCCCCAGCATTTT. It is translated as CASSEILTGNYQPQHF.

This clonotype appeared many times. The rearrangement joins TRBV2 to TRBJ1-1; D possibly corresponds to TRBD1 (6 bases). Germline V gene data show CDR1 as SNHLY and CDR2 as FYNNEI. V was cut by 7 bases and J by 5 bases, with 14 bases left in between. This CDR3 contains 13 residues. CDR3 nucleotides: TGTGCCAGCACTTCGACAGGTCGGACTGAAGCTTTCTTT. It codes for CASTSTGRTEAFF. Together with reference TRBV2 and TRBJ1-1, the CDR3 gives the full variable domain: EPEVTQTPSHQVTQMGQEVILRCVPISNHLYFYWYRQILGQKVEFLVSFYNNEISEKSEIFDDQFSVERPDGSNFTLKIRSTKLEDSAMYFCASTSTGRTEAFFGQGTRLTVV.

This clonotype was seen a few times. The chain joins TRBV5-1 to TRBJ2-1, with a weak D call TRBD2 (6 bases). CDR3 length: 12 amino acids. Germline assignment: CDR1 SGHRS and CDR2 YFSETQ. Deletions cut 4 bases from V and 7 bases from J, with 9 bases between. The CDR3 sequence is CASSPGLNEQFF. The CDR3 DNA reads TGCGCCAGCAGCCCGGGACTGAATGAGCAGTTCTTC.